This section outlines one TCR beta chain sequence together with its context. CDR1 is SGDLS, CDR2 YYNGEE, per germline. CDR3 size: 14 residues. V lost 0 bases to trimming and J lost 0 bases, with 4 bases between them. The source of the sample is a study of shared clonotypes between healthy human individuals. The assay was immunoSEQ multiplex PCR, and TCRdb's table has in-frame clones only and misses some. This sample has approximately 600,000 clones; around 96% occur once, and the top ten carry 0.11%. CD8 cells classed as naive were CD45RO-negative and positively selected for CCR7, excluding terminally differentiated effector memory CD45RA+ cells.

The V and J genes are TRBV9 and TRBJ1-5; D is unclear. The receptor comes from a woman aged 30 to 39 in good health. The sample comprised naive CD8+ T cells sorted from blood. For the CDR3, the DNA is TGTGCCAGCAGCGTAGGTTATAGCAATCAGCCCCAGCATTTT. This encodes CASSVGYSNQPQHF.